This T cell receptor (beta chain) was sequenced in a study of identical twins. Template switching supplied a universal primer site; unique molecular identifiers were carried on the cDNA. TCRdb ran MiXCR on the 5' RACE reads and lists one entry per CDR3 protein. This sample has more than 1.5 million distinct CDR3 sequences; about 32% occur once, and the top ten carry less than 0.35%. Whole-study results and caveats: Memory repertoires showed no such pattern, whereas abundant cord blood beta clonotypes carried fewer insertions.

The V gene end was trimmed by 6 bases and the J gene end by 3 bases; junction bases not matched to a gene: 7. The CDR3 has 14 residues. Germline V lookup: CDR1 DFQATT, CDR2 SNEGSKA (reference sequence). This clonotype was picked up a small number of times. Its target is unknown. The receptor was isolated from a newborn girl in good health. The chain has TRBV20-1 and TRBJ2-3; TRBD1 matches 9 bases. Sequencing was carried out using cord blood. In DNA form, the CDR3 reads TGCAGTGCCCTTAAACAGGGGGCAACAGATACGCAGTATTTT. Translation: CSALKQGATDTQYF.